This TCR beta chain was observed in a study of beta chain features in type 1 diabetes. General observations from the study: All four CD4+ subsets of Type 1 diabetes patients contained TCRB CDR3s that were moderately but significantly shorter. VDJ junctions from patients with type 1 diabetes contained fewer insertions and more deletions.

V shed 2 bases, J shed 3 bases, and the junction held 7 bases outside the gene matches. Germline-derived CDR1 and CDR2 are SGHAT and FQNNGV. This CDR3 has 16 amino acids. On this clone: The antigen is unknown.

Investigators reverse transcribed all isolated RNA, so they sequenced expressed TCRB transcripts. Data came from immunoSEQ multiplex PCR; TCRdb stores just in-frame clones and leaves some out. Among around 150,000 clones, just over 8% were seen once, and the ten largest hold 0.45% to 0.55%. Heparinised blood was drawn once per donor, averaging roughly 120 mL. Sequencing was performed on central memory CD4+ T cells from blood. The chain uses TRBV11-2 and TRBJ2-3; TRBD2 matches 8 bases. This receptor was identified in a woman under 30 with type 1 diabetes. CDR3 region: CASSLRSGSGTDTQYF. The CDR3 nucleotides are TGTGCCAGCAGCTTACGGAGCGGGAGTGGGACAGATACGCAGTATTTT.